These 31 T cell receptor beta chains were sequenced from one sample in a study of identical twins. TCRdb analysed the 5' RACE reads with MiXCR anew, one entry per CDR3 protein. This table has 400,000 to 500,000 distinct CDR3 sequences, about 18% appearing once. The sequencing sample was made of naive T cells sorted from blood. The receptors shown here come from a man aged 45-65 years in good health.

Many counts were recorded for this clonotype. The V and J genes are TRBV5-1 and TRBJ2-3; no clear D gene. Between the trimmed V and J ends, which lost 5 bases and 0 bases, there was a span of 7 bases. The germline CDR1 and CDR2 sequences are SGHRS and YFSETQ. The CDR3 length is 13 residues. In nucleotides, the CDR3 is TGCGCCAGCAGAGAAGGTAGCACAGATACGCAGTATTTT. Its protein is CASREGSTDTQYF.

This clonotype has ten or more counts. The chain employs TRBV19 and TRBJ1-5; the D is unclear. V lost 7 bases, J lost 3 bases, and 10 bases lay in between. This CDR3 is built from 13 residues. Germline lookup yields CDR1 LNHDA and CDR2 SQIVND (reference sequence). CDR3 nucleotides: TGTGCCAGTATGGGGTATTTCAATCAGCCCCAGCATTTT. This gives the protein CASMGYFNQPQHF.

A few counts support this clonotype. Being one base from a much bigger clone, this may be a read error. CDR3 DNA sequence: TGTGCCAGCAGGAGCAGGGGGCACGAGCAGTACTTC. It is translated as CASRSRGHEQYF. The chain is built from TRBV11-2 and TRBJ2-7; 8 nucleotides align to TRBD1. Germline CDR1 SGHAT, CDR2 FQNNGV. The CDR3 has 12 residues. The V gene end was trimmed by 6 bases and the J gene end by 5 bases; junction bases not matched to a gene: 3.

The chain is built from TRBV29-1 and TRBJ2-7; D not resolved. V was pared by 5 bases and J by 2 bases, with 10 bases between. Germline V gene lookup returns CDR1 SQVTM and CDR2 ANQGSEA. The CDR3 contains 12 residues. The CDR3 nucleotides are TGCAGCGTTCAACAGCTCCCCTACGAGCAGTACTTC. Translation gives CSVQQLPYEQYF.

This clonotype was seen just once. The chain couples TRBV28 to TRBJ2-7, with 7 bases identical to TRBD2. CDR3 length: 13 amino acids. Germline CDR1 and CDR2: MDHEN and SYDVKM. Unmatched junction bases numbered 5, after V lost 7 bases and J lost 2 bases. The CDR3 nucleotides are TGTGCCAGCAAGAGCCGGGGGGCCTACGAGCAGTACTTC. It codes for CASKSRGAYEQYF.

This clonotype was seen a few times. This chain links TRBV9 with TRBJ2-1; no reliable D call. In germline, CDR1 is SGDLS, CDR2 YYNGEE. The CDR3 covers 12 residues. Trimming took 3 bases from V and 7 from J, leaving 8 bases between them. CDR3 region: CASSEYENEQFF. As DNA, the CDR3 is TGTGCCAGCAGCGAATACGAAAATGAGCAGTTCTTC.

V usage is TRBV12-3 or TRBV12-4 and J usage is TRBJ2-2; no reliable D call. V shed 2 bases and J shed 7 bases, with 17 bases lying between them. This CDR3 spans 16 amino acids. The CDR3: CASSLYVQLRHGELFF. The DNA of the CDR3 is TGTGCCAGCAGTTTATACGTACAGCTCCGACACGGGGAGCTGTTTTTT.

This clonotype was seen only a few times. V gene TRBV27 combines with J gene TRBJ2-2; no clear D. V gave up 8 bases and J gave up 2 bases, with 15 bases separating them. This CDR3 spans 15 amino acids. Germline CDR1 reads MNHEY; CDR2 reads SMNVEV (reference sequence). The CDR3 sequence is CASGRVWPNTGELFF. Here the CDR3 DNA reads TGTGCCAGCGGAAGGGTGTGGCCCAACACCGGGGAGCTGTTTTTT.

CDR3 protein: CSVRGLGGRETQYF. The CDR3 DNA reads TGCAGCGTTAGAGGCCTCGGGGGCCGGGAGACCCAGTACTTC. The chain uses TRBV29-1 and TRBJ2-5; D may be TRBD1 or TRBD2 (6 bases each). The CDR3 is 14 residues long. CDR1 is SQVTM, CDR2 ANQGSEA, per germline. The V gene lost 5 bases and the J gene lost 5 bases, with 18 bases spanning the gap.

V gene TRBV7-7 combines with J gene TRBJ2-3, with 15 bases lining up with TRBD2. The CDR3 contains 16 residues. CDR1 is SSHAT and CDR2 is FNYEAQ in the germline V gene (reference sequence). V gave up 5 bases and J gave up 4 bases; unmatched junction bases: 4. The CDR3 sequence is CASSPGLAGGPDTQYF. The CDR3 DNA reads as TGTGCCAGCAGCCCGGGACTAGCGGGAGGTCCAGATACGCAGTATTTT. The complete variable domain, with remaining parts taken from reference TRBV7-7 and TRBJ2-3, reads GAGVSQSPRYKVTKRGQDVTLRCDPISSHATLYWYQQALGQGPEFLTYFNYEAQPDKSGLPSDRFSAERPEGSISTLTIQRTEQRDSAMYRCASSPGLAGGPDTQYFGPGTRLTVL.

The J gene is TRBJ2-7, the V gene TRBV4-1; a weak D match, TRBD1 (5 bases). The CDR3 length is 16 residues. From germline, CDR1 is MGHRA and CDR2 YSYEKL. Trimming took off 0 bases at V and 1 base at J, with 13 bases between the two ends. CDR3 in DNA: TGCGCCAGCAGCCAAGATAGAGACAGCCCTTCCTACGAGCAGTACTTC. Encoded protein: CASSQDRDSPSYEQYF.

There are a few counts of this clonotype. This chain connects TRBV6-2 or TRBV6-3 to TRBJ2-7; D gene unclear. The CDR3 extends over 11 amino acids. V lost 4 bases and J 4 bases, leaving 5 bases between the germline ends. Looked up from germline, CDR1 is MNHEY and CDR2 is SVGEGT. CDR3 DNA sequence: TGTGCCAGCAGTTCTCTATACGAGCAGTACTTC. It translates to CASSSLYEQYF.

This clonotype was recorded many times. The rearrangement links TRBV29-1 to TRBJ1-1; D is undetermined. With 4 bases removed from V and 1 base from J, the gap between germline ends came to 16 bases. CDR3 length: 15 amino acids. CDR1 and CDR2 from the germline V gene are SQVTM and ANQGSEA. The CDR3 nucleotides read TGCAGCGTTGTTCTTAGACTCGCCCCGAACACTGAAGCTTTCTTT. Amino acids: CSVVLRLAPNTEAFF.

This clonotype was counted a few times. The V gene is TRBV28, the J gene TRBJ1-1; D remains unclear. Trimming took off 6 bases at V and 3 bases at J, with 14 bases between the two ends. CDR3 length: 14 residues. Germline values: CDR1 MDHEN, CDR2 SYDVKM. The CDR3 protein is CASRTATDDTEAFF. The CDR3 nucleotides are TGTGCCAGCAGAACGGCGACCGATGACACTGAAGCTTTCTTT.

In this sample, this clonotype turned up a few times. The chain uses TRBV10-3 and TRBJ2-1, with a possible D match to TRBD1 (6 bases). Between the trimmed V and J ends, which lost 4 bases and 9 bases, there was a span of 10 bases. Germline V gives CDR1 ENHRY, CDR2 SYGVKD. This CDR3 has 12 amino acids. CDR3 DNA sequence: TGTGCCATCAGTGCAGACAGGCTTGAGCAGTTCTTC. Encoded protein: CAISADRLEQFF.

The table lists this clonotype with many counts. The J gene is TRBJ1-5, the V gene TRBV29-1; the D is unclear. The CDR3 loop spans 12 amino acids. The germline V and J ends were trimmed by 4 bases and 4 bases, with 8 bases remaining between them. In germline, CDR1 is SQVTM, CDR2 ANQGSEA. For the CDR3, the DNA is TGCAGCGTTGGTTTTCTGAATCAGCCCCAGCATTTT. Translating it yields CSVGFLNQPQHF.

This clonotype was seen many times. The chain employs TRBV24-1 and TRBJ1-2; 9 bases line up with TRBD1. Trimming at V came to 4 bases and at J to 5 bases, leaving 4 bases not matched to a gene. Germline V gene lookup returns CDR1 KGHDR and CDR2 SFDVKD. The CDR3 loop spans 14 amino acids. CDR3 nucleotide sequence: TGTGCCACCAGTGACGGGGGACAGGGTTATGGCTACACCTTC. Its translation: CATSDGGQGYGYTF.

This clonotype was detected a few times. The chain is built from TRBV7-9 and TRBJ2-2; possibly TRBD2 for D (5 bases). Germline values: CDR1 SEHNR, CDR2 FQNEAQ (reference sequence). The V gene lost 1 base and the J gene lost 0 bases, with 12 bases spanning the gap. CDR3 length: 17 residues. CDR3 sequence: CASSLGKFSANTGELFF. For the CDR3, the DNA is TGTGCCAGCAGCTTAGGGAAATTTAGCGCGAACACCGGGGAGCTGTTTTTT.

The J gene is TRBJ1-6, the V gene TRBV5-6; D uncertain. The CDR3 covers 16 residues. Germline CDR1 and CDR2: SGHDT and YYEEEE. Trimming took off 7 bases at V and 7 bases at J, with 21 bases between the two ends. The CDR3: CASRPGPLFRNSPLHF. The CDR3 DNA reads TGTGCCAGCCGACCTGGTCCACTTTTCCGGAATTCACCCCTCCACTTT.

This clonotype was seen at least ten times. The chain recombines TRBV5-1 with TRBJ2-7; D might be TRBD2 (7 bases). Germline V gene lookup returns CDR1 SGHRS and CDR2 YFSETQ. V was pared by 2 bases and J by 1 base, with 13 bases between. This CDR3 contains 15 residues. DNA of the CDR3: TGCGCCAGCAGCTTACGGGGGGACATATCCTACGAGCAGTACTTC. The encoded protein is CASSLRGDISYEQYF.

J is TRBJ2-1 and V is TRBV12-3 or TRBV12-4; 7 bases are a match to TRBD2. The junction had 11 bases not matched to a gene; V was cut back by 5 bases and J by 7 bases. CDR3 length: 15 residues. For the CDR3, the DNA is TGTGCCAGCAGTCTATTCGCGGGAGTAACGAATGAGCAGTTCTTC. This encodes CASSLFAGVTNEQFF.

This clonotype was observed many times. The V call is TRBV4-3, the J call TRBJ2-7; tentatively, D is TRBD2 (5 bases). This CDR3 comprises 16 residues. Germline V gene sequence: CDR1 LGHNA, CDR2 YSLEER. Trimming pared 0 bases from V and 1 base from J, leaving 13 bases between. The CDR3 reads CASSQEISRRSYEQYF. The CDR3 DNA reads as TGCGCCAGCAGCCAAGAAATCAGTCGGAGGTCCTACGAGCAGTACTTC.

This clonotype has a count of ten or more. The chain is built from TRBV12-3 or TRBV12-4 and TRBJ2-1, with TRBD1 matching over 11 bases. The junction had 2 bases not matched to a gene; V was cut back by 3 bases and J by 4 bases. The CDR3 is 15 amino acids. The CDR3 DNA sequence: TGTGCCAGCAGTTTTGGACAGGGGGCGTACAATGAGCAGTTCTTC. Protein product: CASSFGQGAYNEQFF.

This clonotype was seen a handful of times. CDR3 bases: TGTGCCAGCAGCTTATTCAGGGGGGAACAAGAGACCCAGTACTTC. It translates to CASSLFRGEQETQYF. The V and J genes are TRBV5-5 and TRBJ2-5; TRBD1 might be the D (7 bases). This CDR3 is 15 amino acids long. Between the trimmed V and J ends, which lost 2 bases and 2 bases, there was a span of 13 bases. Germline V gene lookup returns CDR1 SGHKS and CDR2 YYEKEE (reference sequence).

J is TRBJ2-3 and V is TRBV7-3, with 10 bases fitting TRBD1. V was pared by 5 bases and J by 6 bases, with 5 bases of the junction left unmatched. CDR1 and CDR2 from the germline V gene are SGHTA and FQGTGA. CDR3 length: 14 amino acids. The CDR3 sequence: CASSPRTGGDTQYF. The CDR3 bases are TGTGCCAGCAGCCCCCGGACAGGGGGGGATACGCAGTATTTT.

The chain has TRBV5-1 and TRBJ1-2, with 8 nucleotides matching TRBD1. The V and J ends lost 4 bases and 4 bases, in that order; junction bases with no gene match: 12. Germline V lookup: CDR1 SGHRS, CDR2 YFSETQ. The CDR3 is 16 residues long. DNA for the CDR3: TGCGCCAGCAGCCCGGGACGGGACAGGCCGTTCTATGGCTACACCTTC. Its translation: CASSPGRDRPFYGYTF.

There are many counts of this clonotype. CDR3 sequence reads: CTSSQAASSGNTIYF. The CDR3 DNA reads TGCACCAGCAGCCAAGCTGCAAGCTCTGGAAACACCATATATTTT. The rearrangement links TRBV1 to TRBJ1-3. TRBV1 is annotated as a pseudogene. This CDR3 spans 15 amino acids.

Many counts were recorded for this clonotype. The chain joins TRBV7-2 to TRBJ1-2, with 7 bases identical to TRBD1. This CDR3 has 13 amino acids. Looked up from germline, CDR1 is SGHTA and CDR2 is FQGNSA. J lost 8 bases, V lost 5 bases, and 8 bases had no gene match. The CDR3 coding sequence is TGTGCCAGCAGCCCCCAGGGGGGGATAGGCTACACCTTC. This translates into CASSPQGGIGYTF. Based on the CDR3 plus reference TRBV7-2 and TRBJ1-2, the full variable domain is GAGVSQSPSNKVTEKGKDVELRCDPISGHTALYWYRQSLGQGLEFLIYFQGNSAPDKSGLPSDRFSAERTGGSVSTLTIQRTQQEDSAVYLCASSPQGGIGYTFGSGTRLTVV.

The rearrangement links TRBV10-3 to TRBJ2-5, with 7 bases aligning to TRBD2. This CDR3 region has 14 residues. J was trimmed by 4 bases and V by 4 bases; bases with no gene match: 6. Germline CDR1 and CDR2: ENHRY and SYGVKD. The CDR3 spells CAISGAGEGETQYF. The CDR3 DNA sequence: TGTGCCATCAGTGGTGCGGGAGAGGGAGAGACCCAGTACTTC.

This clonotype turned up a few times. The chain is built from TRBV4-3 and TRBJ2-1, with 7 bases identical to TRBD1. Germline CDR1 is LGHNA and CDR2 is YSLEER. V lost 3 bases to trimming and J lost 5 bases; unmatched junction nucleotides: 10. This CDR3 spans 16 amino acids. CDR3 nucleotide sequence: TGCGCCAGCAGCCAGACCAGCCAGACAGGGAACAATGAGCAGTTCTTC. Its translation is CASSQTSQTGNNEQFF.

This clonotype was seen repeatedly, ten times or more. The CDR3 is CASSLVGNYEQYF. The DNA of the CDR3 is TGCGCCAGCAGCTTGGTGGGCAACTACGAGCAGTACTTC. The chain couples TRBV5-1 to TRBJ2-7, with unresolved D. The CDR3 has 13 amino acids. V was pared by 0 bases and J by 3 bases, with 7 bases between. Germline loops: CDR1 SGHRS, CDR2 YFSETQ.